This is a list of T cell receptor beta chains from one sample in a study of blood T cell repertoires in COVID-19. Data came from immunoSEQ multiplex PCR; TCRdb stores just in-frame clones and leaves some out. The table lists approximately 320,000 clones, 85% of them singletons, with approximately 7.5% in the top ten. The material sequenced was peripheral blood. Source of these receptors: a human donor in a cohort sampled during active COVID-19. CDR3s include the opening cysteine and the closing phenylalanine or tryptophan. The order of the fields is clone size, D gene, J gene, V gene, CDR3 DNA, CDR3 protein. D genes are given only for firm matches. Clone size appears in some rows only: once, few, many, or a class for an expanded clone.

many	-	TRBJ1-6	TRBV9	TGTGCCAGCAGCGGTCGAAGATCGGATTCACCCCTCCACTTT	CASSGRRSDSPLHF
-	TRBD1	TRBJ1-1	TRBV9	TGTGCCAGCAGCGTAGGGGACAGGGGGGTCACTGAAGCTTTCTTT	CASSVGDRGVTEAFF
-	TRBD1	TRBJ1-1	TRBV10-3	TGTGCCATCAGAGGGACAGGCCTGAACACTGAAGCTTTCTTT	CAIRGTGLNTEAFF
-	-	TRBJ2-7	TRBV3-1/TRBV3-2	TGTGCCAGCAGCCAAGACCAGGGTACCACCTACGAGCAGTACTTC	CASSQDQGTTYEQYF
-	TRBD1	TRBJ2-7	TRBV6-5	TGTGCCAGCAGGGGGACAGGGGCGGACGAGCAGTACTTC	CASRGTGADEQYF
-	-	TRBJ2-2	TRBV25-1	TGTGCCAGCAGTGAAAGTGGCGGAGGAGTCGGGGAGCTGTTTTTT	CASSESGGGVGELFF
-	TRBD2	TRBJ2-7	TRBV4-2	TGTGCCAGCAGCCTAGGACTAGACGGCTACGAGCAGTACTTC	CASSLGLDGYEQYF
-	TRBD2	TRBJ2-3	TRBV6-6	TGTGCCAGCAGTTACGCGGGGGGCCGCCTAGATACGCAGTATTTT	CASSYAGGRLDTQYF
-	-	TRBJ2-2	TRBV27	TGTGCCAGCCTTGGAGGCGGGGAGCTGTTTTTT	CASLGGGELFF
-	TRBD2	TRBJ2-3	TRBV18	TGTGCCAGCTCACCCCTTAGCGGGGGCTCTAGCACAGATACGCAGTATTTT	CASSPLSGGSSTDTQYF
-	TRBD1	TRBJ1-2	TRBV2	TGTGCCAGCAGTCCGACAGGGGGCCATGGCTACACCTTC	CASSPTGGHGYTF
-	-	TRBJ2-7	TRBV5-1	TGCGCCAGCAGCTTACAATCTGGGACTCTCCACGAGCAGTACTTC	CASSLQSGTLHEQYF
-	TRBD1	TRBJ1-2	TRBV12-3/TRBV12-4	TGTGCCAGCAGTTCCGGACAGGGAGATGGCTACACCTTC	CASSSGQGDGYTF
-	-	TRBJ2-2	TRBV30	TGTGCCTGGAGTAAACAGAACACCGGGGAGCTGTTTTTT	CAWSKQNTGELFF
-	-	TRBJ1-2	TRBV10-3	TGTGCCGTCCAGGGTTTCGGCTACACCTTC	CAVQGFGYTF
few	TRBD1	TRBJ1-6	TRBV6-5	TGTGCCAGCAGTCCGCGGCCAGGGGGTTCACCCCTCCACTTT	CASSPRPGGSPLHF
-	-	TRBJ1-4	TRBV5-1	TGCGCCAGCAGCTCTTACAACCAAGATGAAAAACTGTTTTTT	CASSSYNQDEKLFF
-	TRBD1	TRBJ2-7	TRBV24-1	TGTGCCACCAGTGATAGAGGGACAGGGGCTCTCGAAACCTACGAGCAGTACTTC	CATSDRGTGALETYEQYF
few	TRBD1	TRBJ2-7	TRBV13	TGTGCCAGCAGCTTATTAGGGAATGGGGACAGGGGAAATGGGTACGAGCAGTACTTC	CASSLLGNGDRGNGYEQYF
-	-	TRBJ2-7	TRBV2	TGTGCCAGCAAGTTGGGGGGAAAACCCTACGAGCAGTACTTC	CASKLGGKPYEQYF
-	-	TRBJ1-6	TRBV27	TGTGCCAGCAGCTTCGGGAAGAAAAATTCACCCCTCCACTTT	CASSFGKKNSPLHF
-	-	TRBJ1-4	TRBV2	TGTGCCAGCAGTTATTTACAGAGTAATGAAAAACTGTTTTTT	CASSYLQSNEKLFF
-	TRBD1	TRBJ2-3	TRBV7-6	TGTGCCAGCAGCTGGGACAGGGGTACAGATACGCAGTATTTT	CASSWDRGTDTQYF
-	TRBD1	TRBJ1-1	TRBV5-6	TGTGCCAGCAGCTTTGACAGGGGGCGTACTGAAGCTTTCTTT	CASSFDRGRTEAFF